A selection of T cell receptor beta chains follows, all from one sample in a study of T cell repertoires in cytomegalovirus infection. TCRdb redid the calling of the reads with MiXCR, one entry per CDR3 protein. The sample holds more than 150,000 distinct CDR3 sequences, 28% seen once. The sequencing input was PBMCs. The receptors originated from a human donor in good health (CMV status not recorded). Some clones in this sample may be carry-over from other donors' samples. Both conserved end residues are part of each CDR3. The D gene is left open where the match is weak. Clone size is not always given. Where it is, it says once, few, many or a class for expanded clones.

clone_size	v_call	j_call	d_call	cdr3_aa	cdr3_nt
-	TRBV7-3	TRBJ1-1	-	CASGQDPNTEAFF	TGTGCCAGCGGTCAGGATCCGAACACTGAAGCTTTCTTT
-	TRBV2	TRBJ1-2	-	CASKAARYGYTF	TGTGCCAGCAAGGCGGCGCGCTATGGCTACACCTTC
few	TRBV7-2	TRBJ2-7	-	CASSLGSASYEQYF	TGTGCCAGCAGCTTGGGTAGTGCATCCTACGAGCAGTACTTC
-	TRBV7-3	TRBJ1-4	-	CASSLAGPATNEKLFF	TGTGCCAGCAGCTTAGCAGGGCCGGCAACTAATGAAAAACTGTTTTTT
-	TRBV7-2	TRBJ2-7	TRBD1	CASRRTGGVYEQYF	TGTGCCAGCAGACGGACAGGGGGCGTATACGAGCAGTACTTC
-	TRBV11-2	TRBJ2-3	-	CASSLVRNLDTQYF	TGTGCCAGCAGCTTAGTCAGGAACCTGGATACGCAGTATTTT
-	TRBV5-5	TRBJ1-5	TRBD1	CASSLRDSYNQPQHF	TGTGCCAGCAGCCTCCGGGACAGTTACAATCAGCCCCAGCATTTT
-	TRBV10-1	TRBJ2-5	-	CASSEDFETQYF	TGCGCCAGCAGTGAGGATTTCGAGACCCAGTACTTC
many	TRBV7-2	TRBJ2-3	TRBD2	CASSPRLAGGRRTDTQYF	TGTGCCAGCAGCCCTAGACTAGCGGGGGGGCGTCGCACAGATACGCAGTATTTT
-	TRBV7-3	TRBJ2-3	-	CASSSTGSTDTQYF	TGTGCCAGCAGCTCGACAGGATCCACAGATACGCAGTATTTT
-	TRBV20-1	TRBJ1-5	-	CSARGSNQPQHF	TGCAGTGCTAGGGGCAGCAATCAGCCCCAGCATTTT
-	TRBV10-3	TRBJ2-3	TRBD2	CASSGGESSTDTQYF	TGTGCCAGCTCGGGGGGGGAGTCCAGCACAGATACGCAGTATTTT
-	TRBV19	TRBJ2-2	-	CASTPVSGNTGELFF	TGTGCCAGTACCCCTGTCAGCGGGAACACCGGGGAGCTGTTTTTT
-	TRBV6-1	TRBJ1-2	TRBD1	CASRPRDRNYGYTF	TGTGCCAGCAGACCCCGGGACAGAAACTATGGCTACACCTTC
few	TRBV7-9	TRBJ1-2	-	CASRGYYGYTF	TGTGCCAGCAGAGGTTATTATGGCTACACCTTC
many	TRBV7-2	TRBJ2-1	TRBD2	CASSRGTSGEPKEQFF	TGTGCCAGCAGCCGGGGAACTAGCGGGGAACCTAAGGAGCAGTTCTTC
-	TRBV7-2	TRBJ1-1	-	CASRFQGMNTEAFF	TGTGCCAGCAGATTTCAGGGGATGAACACTGAAGCTTTCTTT
few	TRBV12-3/TRBV12-4	TRBJ2-3	TRBD2	CASSRGLAGSTDTQYF	TGTGCCAGCAGTCGCGGACTAGCGGGGAGCACAGATACGCAGTATTTT
few	TRBV7-2	TRBJ1-5	-	CASSPMGGNQPQHF	TGTGCCAGCAGCCCCATGGGGGGCAATCAGCCCCAGCATTTT
many	TRBV7-8	TRBJ2-1	TRBD2	CASSLPLRLAVYNEQFF	TGTGCCAGCAGCCTACCCCTTAGGCTAGCGGTTTACAATGAGCAGTTCTTC
-	TRBV19	TRBJ1-4	TRBD1	CATSSTGTGIMELFF	TGTGCCACCTCCTCAACCGGGACAGGGATTATGGAACTGTTTTTT
-	TRBV2	TRBJ2-7	-	CASTDGPEDEQYF	TGTGCCAGCACGGACGGGCCAGAGGACGAGCAGTACTTC
-	TRBV15	TRBJ2-3	TRBD2	CATSRAPSGGETDTQYF	TGTGCCACCAGCAGAGCCCCTAGCGGGGGGGAAACAGATACGCAGTATTTT
-	TRBV2	TRBJ2-1	-	CASGQRRSYNEQFF	TGTGCCAGCGGACAGAGACGCTCCTACAATGAGCAGTTCTTC
few	TRBV12-3/TRBV12-4	TRBJ2-7	-	CASSLIGGLSEQYF	TGTGCCAGCAGTTTAATCGGGGGTCTAAGCGAGCAGTACTTC
many	TRBV19	TRBJ1-1	TRBD1	CASSSRQGYDSRTPNTEAFF	TGTGCCAGTAGTTCCCGACAGGGGTATGATTCCCGCACCCCGAACACTGAAGCTTTCTTT
-	TRBV20-1	TRBJ2-5	-	CSARDTHRETQYF	TGCAGTGCTAGAGATACTCACCGAGAGACCCAGTACTTC
-	TRBV7-3	TRBJ2-1	-	CASSLNRYNEQFF	TGTGCCAGCAGCTTGAACCGCTACAATGAGCAGTTCTTC
-	TRBV28	TRBJ2-7	-	CATLRGGSSYEQYF	TGTGCCACCCTCCGAGGAGGGAGTTCCTACGAGCAGTACTTC
few	TRBV2	TRBJ1-5	-	CASSDRDSYQPQHF	TGTGCCAGCAGTGACCGGGACTCCTATCAGCCCCAGCATTTT
many	TRBV7-8	TRBJ2-3	TRBD2	CASSSWTSGDTDTQYF	TGTGCCAGCAGCTCCTGGACTAGCGGGGATACAGATACGCAGTATTTT
-	TRBV20-1	TRBJ2-7	-	CSATETGFAYEQYF	TGCAGTGCTACAGAGACGGGATTCGCCTACGAGCAGTACTTC
few	TRBV12-3/TRBV12-4	TRBJ2-3	TRBD1	CASSPGQGPTDTQYF	TGTGCCAGCAGCCCGGGACAGGGTCCCACAGATACGCAGTATTTT
many	TRBV7-9	TRBJ1-4	-	CASSLLAGRDRTNEKLFF	TGTGCCAGCAGCTTATTGGCCGGCAGGGATAGGACTAATGAAAAACTGTTTTTT
-	TRBV10-3	TRBJ1-2	-	CAISESERYGYTF	TGTGCCATCAGTGAATCGGAACGGTATGGCTACACCTTC
-	TRBV12-3/TRBV12-4	TRBJ2-2	-	CASSLNPGELFF	TGTGCCAGCAGTTTGAATCCCGGGGAGCTGTTTTTT
few	TRBV18	TRBJ1-2	TRBD1	CASSPPGQGFYGYTF	TGTGCCAGCTCACCACCGGGACAGGGGTTCTATGGCTACACCTTC
-	TRBV7-3	TRBJ2-1	TRBD2	CASSATPMRSGGYNEQFF	TGTGCCAGCAGCGCCACCCCAATGAGGAGCGGGGGGTACAATGAGCAGTTCTTC
-	TRBV15	TRBJ2-2	-	CATSRVRNTGELFF	TGTGCCACCAGCCGGGTCCGGAACACCGGGGAGCTGTTTTTT
-	TRBV11-2	TRBJ1-5	-	CASSLEGGINQPQHF	TGTGCCAGCAGCTTAGAAGGAGGGATAAATCAGCCCCAGCATTTT
many	TRBV7-8	TRBJ2-5	TRBD2	CASSLQSSGVQETQYF	TGTGCCAGCAGCCTCCAAAGTAGCGGGGTCCAAGAGACCCAGTACTTC
many	TRBV7-2	TRBJ2-3	TRBD2	CASSFSSAGGMGDTQYF	TGTGCCAGCAGCTTCTCGTCAGCGGGGGGTATGGGAGATACGCAGTATTTT
-	TRBV6-1	TRBJ2-5	-	CASGRTKQETQYF	TGTGCCAGTGGCCGGACAAAGCAAGAGACCCAGTACTTC
few	TRBV20-1	TRBJ2-3	-	CSARDMGESTDTQYF	TGCAGTGCTAGAGATATGGGGGAGAGCACAGATACGCAGTATTTT
few	TRBV4-1	TRBJ1-2	TRBD1	CASSHAGTGADTTNYGYTF	TGCGCCAGCAGCCACGCCGGGACAGGGGCCGACACCACTAACTATGGCTACACCTTC
-	TRBV5-6	TRBJ1-1	-	CASSLVRGDTEAFF	TGTGCCAGCAGCTTGGTTAGGGGGGACACTGAAGCTTTCTTT
many	TRBV7-6	TRBJ1-4	-	CASSLSNEKLFF	TGTGCCAGCAGCTTGTCTAACGAAAAACTGTTTTTT
-	TRBV5-5	TRBJ2-7	-	CASSFRTGQIPSYEQYF	TGTGCCAGCAGCTTCCGGACGGGACAAATACCCTCCTACGAGCAGTACTTC
many	TRBV7-2	TRBJ1-1	-	CASSLAGAGNTEAFF	TGTGCCAGCAGCTTAGCGGGGGCAGGGAACACTGAAGCTTTCTTT
-	TRBV9	TRBJ2-2	TRBD2	CASSVGPSGGASDTGELFF	TGTGCCAGCAGCGTAGGCCCTAGCGGGGGGGCCTCGGACACCGGGGAGCTGTTTTTT
few	TRBV6-2/TRBV6-3	TRBJ1-1	TRBD1	CASTLGQRNAEAFF	TGTGCCAGCACCCTGGGACAGAGAAACGCTGAAGCTTTCTTT
few	TRBV20-1	TRBJ2-5	-	CSAEEGETQYF	TGCAGTGCCGAGGAGGGAGAGACCCAGTACTTC
-	TRBV4-3	TRBJ2-1	-	CASSQGLADNEQFF	TGCGCCAGCAGCCAAGGACTGGCCGACAATGAGCAGTTCTTC
-	TRBV5-1	TRBJ1-5	TRBD1	CASSGRQGIQPQHF	TGCGCCAGCAGCGGGCGACAGGGGATACAGCCCCAGCATTTT
few	TRBV29-1	TRBJ2-2	TRBD1	CSVGQGTGELFF	TGCAGCGTTGGACAGGGCACCGGGGAGCTGTTTTTT
few	TRBV10-3	TRBJ2-2	TRBD2	CAISEGRATDTGELFF	TGTGCCATCAGTGAGGGGAGGGCGACGGACACCGGGGAGCTGTTTTTT
few	TRBV7-3	TRBJ2-3	-	CASSLSSTDTQYF	TGTGCCAGCAGCCTTTCGTCCACAGATACGCAGTATTTT